These T cell receptor beta chains were read from a single sample in a study of T cells in Graves' hyperthyroidism and ophthalmopathy. TCRdb re-called the multiplex PCR reads with MiXCR, one entry per CDR3 protein. The repertoire has about 360,000 distinct CDR3 sequences, 25% of them found once; the top ten carry roughly 80%. The source material was blood. These receptors all come from a man aged 45 to 65 with Graves' hyperthyroidism. Each CDR3 is given with its conserved first and last residue.

CDR3aa: CATFVGNYGYTF; v_gene: TRBV24-1
CDR3aa: CASSQDGAEPSYNEQFF; v_gene: TRBV4-1
CDR3aa: CASSRGTGTSQPQHF; v_gene: TRBV18
CDR3aa: CASSLGHQKAFF; v_gene: TRBV12-3/TRBV12-4
CDR3aa: CASSSRLAGGFTDTQYF; v_gene: TRBV27
CDR3aa: CSARDSTDEQFF; v_gene: TRBV20-1
CDR3aa: CASGEVAAARHTQYF; v_gene: TRBV12-3/TRBV12-4
CDR3aa: CATSDPAAGSYNEQFF; v_gene: TRBV24-1
CDR3aa: CSVPHPTGPTGELFF; v_gene: TRBV20-1
CDR3aa: CASTTGADTQYF; v_gene: TRBV18
CDR3aa: CASSSHREANTEAFF; v_gene: TRBV28
CDR3aa: CASSFADYEQYF; v_gene: TRBV11-2
CDR3aa: CASSPFVGTGTYEQYF; v_gene: TRBV2
CDR3aa: CAVRQGGVTDTQYF; v_gene: TRBV28
CDR3aa: CATSLGGRETQYF; v_gene: TRBV24-1
CDR3aa: CASSSGLAGFGETQYF; v_gene: TRBV11-2
CDR3aa: CSALSGETQYF; v_gene: TRBV20-1
CDR3aa: CASSPTSGRAYEQFF; v_gene: TRBV7-2
CDR3aa: CASSGTGPNSPLHF; v_gene: TRBV12-3/TRBV12-4
CDR3aa: CASSDLREGYNEQFF; v_gene: TRBV2
CDR3aa: CASSRWVGTVSYEQYF; v_gene: TRBV11-2
CDR3aa: CASSQGQGPSDTQYF; v_gene: TRBV3-1
CDR3aa: CASSLMGQTQYF; v_gene: TRBV12-3/TRBV12-4
CDR3aa: CAISGGQATGELFF; v_gene: TRBV10-3
CDR3aa: CSARTGSRTQYF; v_gene: TRBV20-1
CDR3aa: CASNSLGLHEQFF; v_gene: TRBV27
CDR3aa: CASSLLRGRGFHEQYF; v_gene: TRBV5-5
CDR3aa: CASSPSEGWETQYF; v_gene: TRBV18
CDR3aa: CASSLGHRSGANVPTF; v_gene: TRBV5-1
CDR3aa: CASSEYGRGGAETQYF; v_gene: TRBV25-1
CDR3aa: CASSGLDRGVYNEQFF; v_gene: TRBV5-1
CDR3aa: CASSSTGRADEQFF; v_gene: TRBV5-1
CDR3aa: CASRETSGYYNEQFF; v_gene: TRBV6-1
CDR3aa: CATSREMGQGEKLFF; v_gene: TRBV15
CDR3aa: CASKLRVNTEAFF; v_gene: TRBV6-1
CDR3aa: CASSQTHYEQYF; v_gene: TRBV3-1
CDR3aa: CSARGDGPETQYF; v_gene: TRBV20-1
CDR3aa: CASSQVGTAVGGYTF; v_gene: TRBV3-1
CDR3aa: CASSLRPGETQYF; v_gene: TRBV3-1
CDR3aa: CASSEAGSSTDTQYF; v_gene: TRBV2
CDR3aa: CASNHDRSPRYGYTF; v_gene: TRBV6-1
CDR3aa: CSAGSDSIYTEAFF; v_gene: TRBV29-1
CDR3aa: CASSDGGDSTDTQYF; v_gene: TRBV2
CDR3aa: CASSLPGGGVQYF; v_gene: TRBV11-2
CDR3aa: CASSETPTRNGELFF; v_gene: TRBV6-1
CDR3aa: CSARDPGSITDTQYF; v_gene: TRBV20-1
CDR3aa: CASSPGTTPNEQFF; v_gene: TRBV5-1
CDR3aa: CSASTGAATDTQYF; v_gene: TRBV20-1